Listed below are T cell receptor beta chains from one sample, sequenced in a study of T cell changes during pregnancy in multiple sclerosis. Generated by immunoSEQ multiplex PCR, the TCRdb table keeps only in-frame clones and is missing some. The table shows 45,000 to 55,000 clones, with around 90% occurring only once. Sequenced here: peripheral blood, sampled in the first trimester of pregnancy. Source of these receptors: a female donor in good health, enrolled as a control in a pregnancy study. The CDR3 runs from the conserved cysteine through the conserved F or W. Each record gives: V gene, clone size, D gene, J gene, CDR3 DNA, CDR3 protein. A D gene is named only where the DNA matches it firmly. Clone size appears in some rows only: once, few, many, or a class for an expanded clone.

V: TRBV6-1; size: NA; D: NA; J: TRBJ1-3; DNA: TGTGCCAGCAGCGAGACAGCTGACTCTGGAAACACCATATATTTT; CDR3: CASSETADSGNTIYF
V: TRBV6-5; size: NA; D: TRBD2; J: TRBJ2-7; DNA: TGTGCCAGCAGTTACTCGAGAGCGGGGGCCTACGAGCAGTACTTC; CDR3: CASSYSRAGAYEQYF
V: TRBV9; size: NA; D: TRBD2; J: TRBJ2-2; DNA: TGTGCCAGCAGGGCCCGAAGCGGGAGTGGAGGCACCGGGGAGCTGTTTTTT; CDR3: CASRARSGSGGTGELFF
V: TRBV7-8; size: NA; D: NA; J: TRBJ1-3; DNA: TGTGCCAGCAGCTTCTCGAGCTCTGGAAACACCATATATTTT; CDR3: CASSFSSSGNTIYF
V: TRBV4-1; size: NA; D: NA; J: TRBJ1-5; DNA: TGCGCCAGCAGCCAAGTGGAGGCTCCTGGTCAGCCCCAGCATTTT; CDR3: CASSQVEAPGQPQHF
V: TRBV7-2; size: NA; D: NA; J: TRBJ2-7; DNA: TGTGCCAGCAGCTTAGCGGGCCGTGGCGGGACTTCCTACGAGCAGTACTTC; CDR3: CASSLAGRGGTSYEQYF
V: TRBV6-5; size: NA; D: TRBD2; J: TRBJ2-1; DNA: TGTGCCAGCAGTCGTAGCGGGAGCTCCTACAATGAGCAGTTCTTC; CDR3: CASSRSGSSYNEQFF
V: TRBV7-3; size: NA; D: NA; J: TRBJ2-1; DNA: TGTGCCAGCAGCTTAATGGGTGGGGCTGAGCAGTTCTTC; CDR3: CASSLMGGAEQFF
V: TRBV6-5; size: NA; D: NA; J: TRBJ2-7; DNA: TGTGCCAGCAGTCGTTTCCCCGAGCAGTACTTC; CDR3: CASSRFPEQYF
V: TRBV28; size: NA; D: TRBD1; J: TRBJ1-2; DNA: TGTGCCAGCATTCGGACAGGGAATGGCTACACCTTC; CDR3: CASIRTGNGYTF
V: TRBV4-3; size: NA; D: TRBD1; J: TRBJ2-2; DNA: TGCGCCAGCAGCCAATCGCCGGACAGGGCCGGGGAGCTGTTTTTT; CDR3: CASSQSPDRAGELFF
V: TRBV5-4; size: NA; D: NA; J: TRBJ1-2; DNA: TGTGCCAGCAGCCCCGATACATCCGCTAACTATGGCTACACCTTC; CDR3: CASSPDTSANYGYTF
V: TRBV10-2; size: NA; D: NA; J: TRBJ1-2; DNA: TGCGCCAGCAGTGAAGGGGATAACTATGGCTACACCTTC; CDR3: CASSEGDNYGYTF
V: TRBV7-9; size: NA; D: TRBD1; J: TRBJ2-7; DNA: TGTGCCAGCAGCTTAATGGGACAGGGAAACGAGCAGTACTTC; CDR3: CASSLMGQGNEQYF
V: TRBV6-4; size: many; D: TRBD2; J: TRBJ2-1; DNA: TGTGCCAGCAGTGACTCAGCGGGGGGGCCAAATGAGCAGTTCTTC; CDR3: CASSDSAGGPNEQFF
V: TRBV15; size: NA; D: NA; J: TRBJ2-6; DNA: TGTGCCACCAGCAGAGATCTTGCGTATTTATCTGGGGCCAACGTCCTGACTTTC; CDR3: CATSRDLAYLSGANVLTF
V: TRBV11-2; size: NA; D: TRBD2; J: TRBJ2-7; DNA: TGTGCCAGCAGCTTAGATTCGGGGAGACTAGCGGGGGCCTACGAGCAGTACTTC; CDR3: CASSLDSGRLAGAYEQYF
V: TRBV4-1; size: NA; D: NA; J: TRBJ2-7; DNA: TGCGCCAGCAGCCAAGTTGACTTTAGAGCCTACGAGCAGTACTTC; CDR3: CASSQVDFRAYEQYF
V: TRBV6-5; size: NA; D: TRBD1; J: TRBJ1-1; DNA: TGTGCCAGCACCAGGGGGGACAGTTTGAACACTGAAGCTTTCTTT; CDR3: CASTRGDSLNTEAFF
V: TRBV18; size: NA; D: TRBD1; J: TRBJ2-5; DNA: TGTGCCAGCTCATATGACAGGGGGTCCTGGGAGACCCAGTACTTC; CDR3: CASSYDRGSWETQYF
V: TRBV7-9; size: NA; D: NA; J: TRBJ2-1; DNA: TGTGCCAGCAGATCTCGGGGGAGCTCCTACAATGAGCAGTTCTTC; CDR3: CASRSRGSSYNEQFF
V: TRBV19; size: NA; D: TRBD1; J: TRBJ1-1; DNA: TGTGCCAGTAGGGGACAGGGGACTGAAGCTTTCTTT; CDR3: CASRGQGTEAFF
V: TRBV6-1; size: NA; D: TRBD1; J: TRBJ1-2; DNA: TGTGCCAGCAGTGAAGGGACAGGGGGCGGCTACACCTTC; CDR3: CASSEGTGGGYTF
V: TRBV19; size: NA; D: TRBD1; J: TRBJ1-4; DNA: TGTGCCAGTAGTATGGGACAGCACGAAAAACTGTTTTTT; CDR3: CASSMGQHEKLFF
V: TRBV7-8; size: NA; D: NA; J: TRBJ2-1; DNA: TGTGCCAGCAGCTTATCAGTGGCCAATGAGCAGTTCTTC; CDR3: CASSLSVANEQFF
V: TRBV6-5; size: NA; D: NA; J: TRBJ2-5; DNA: TGTGCCAGCAGTTACTCGAGGGAGGGAGGGGGAGAGACCCAGTACTTC; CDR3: CASSYSREGGGETQYF
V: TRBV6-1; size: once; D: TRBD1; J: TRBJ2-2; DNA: TGTGCCAGCACGCCCGGGACAGCGAACACCGGGGAGCTGTTTTTT; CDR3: CASTPGTANTGELFF
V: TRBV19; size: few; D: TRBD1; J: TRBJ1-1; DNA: TGTGCCAGTAGTCCGGGACAGGGGAGCACTGAAGCTTTCTTT; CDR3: CASSPGQGSTEAFF
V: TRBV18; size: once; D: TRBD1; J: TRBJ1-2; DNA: TGTGCCAGCTCACCACCCGGGACAGGGGAGCGGGTCGGTGGCTACACCTTC; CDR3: CASSPPGTGERVGGYTF